Following are 21 T cell receptor beta chains from one sample sequenced in a study of blood T cell repertoires in COVID-19 (dated by TCRdb to the early 2020s). Preparation of the library involved the immunoSEQ multiplex PCR assay. Sourced from immuneACCESS, this table was stored by TCRdb with only in-frame sequences that have V and J called. A share of the clones is absent; for the studies checked, an unresolved V gene accounts for under half, and the remainder has no known explanation. The sample table lists approximately 28,000 clones, around 91% of them with a count of one. 1.7% of the sample rests with the top ten. The sample comprised peripheral blood. The receptors originated from a woman aged 60-75 years with active COVID-19.

V gene TRBV6-5 combines with J gene TRBJ2-7, with D possibly TRBD1 on 7 matching bases. The CDR3 spans 15 residues. Trimming took off 0 bases at V and 4 bases at J, with 13 bases between the two ends. CDR1 is MNHEY, CDR2 SVGAGI, per germline. Written as DNA, the CDR3 is TGTGCCAGCAGTTACTCGCCGACAGGGACTTACGAGCAGTACTTC. It specifies CASSYSPTGTYEQYF.

The J gene is TRBJ2-2, the V gene TRBV29-1; 9 nucleotides agree with TRBD2. V gave up 3 bases and J gave up 2 bases; unmatched junction bases: 1. The germline V gene has CDR1 SQVTM and CDR2 ANQGSEA. The CDR3 contains 14 residues. The CDR3 DNA follows: TGCAGCGTTGATAGCGGGAGTAACACCGGGGAGCTGTTTTTT. Protein product: CSVDSGSNTGELFF.

There are a few counts of this clone. The chain carries TRBV11-2 and TRBJ2-7, with TRBD2 matching 10 bases. Trimming at V came to 5 bases and at J to 2 bases, leaving 6 bases not matched to a gene. The CDR3 length is 15 residues. Germline lookup yields CDR1 SGHAT and CDR2 FQNNGV. This CDR3 reads CASSPQREGPYEQYF. The CDR3 coding sequence is TGTGCCAGCAGCCCTCAGCGGGAGGGCCCCTACGAGCAGTACTTC.

The chain carries TRBV4-3 and TRBJ2-7; TRBD1 agrees at 9 bases. From germline, CDR1 is LGHNA and CDR2 YSLEER. Losses at the gene ends were 1 base for V and 2 bases for J; bases not matched to a gene: 15. The CDR3 has 19 residues. The CDR3: CASSQGIDRGASQPYEQYF. CDR3 DNA: TGCGCCAGCAGCCAAGGCATTGACAGGGGGGCGTCCCAACCCTACGAGCAGTACTTC.

The chain combines TRBV5-1 with TRBJ2-7; D perhaps matches TRBD1 (6 bases). This CDR3 is 15 amino acids long. Trimming took 0 bases from V and 6 from J, leaving 16 bases between them. CDR1 is SGHRS, CDR2 YFSETQ, per germline. CDR3 DNA: TGCGCCAGCAGCTTGGGAGAGACAGGACCCCTCGAGCAGTACTTC. Translating it yields CASSLGETGPLEQYF.

The chain links TRBV7-3 to TRBJ2-6; unclear D gene. CDR3 length equals 13 residues. Trimming shortened V by 5 bases and J by 4 bases, and 6 bases separated the two germline ends. Germline V gene lookup returns CDR1 SGHTA and CDR2 FQGTGA. The CDR3 reads CASSPGGANVLTF. The CDR3 DNA follows: TGTGCCAGCAGCCCCGGGGGGGCCAACGTCCTGACTTTC.

This clone was seen a handful of times. The rearrangement joins TRBV9 to TRBJ2-2; no firm D call. V was trimmed by 4 bases and J by 2 bases, leaving 3 bases between them. This CDR3 is 12 amino acids long. Germline V gene data show CDR1 as SGDLS and CDR2 as YYNGEE. As DNA, the CDR3 is TGTGCCAGCAGCCTCAACACCGGGGAGCTGTTTTTT. It encodes CASSLNTGELFF.

The chain joins TRBV24-1 to TRBJ2-1, with TRBD1 matching over 9 bases. V shed 3 bases and J 0 bases; nucleotides not matched to a gene: 8. CDR3 length: 18 amino acids. Per the germline V gene, CDR1 is KGHDR and CDR2 is SFDVKD. Written as DNA, the CDR3 is TGTGCCACCAGTGATCGTCCCGGGACAGGGATCTCCTACAATGAGCAGTTCTTC. This translates into CATSDRPGTGISYNEQFF.

This clone was counted a few times. The chain is built from TRBV30 and TRBJ1-2; TRBD1 agrees at 7 bases. CDR1 GTSNPN and CDR2 SVGIG come from the germline V gene (reference sequence). CDR3 length equals 14 residues. The J segment lost 7 bases and the V segment lost 0 bases, leaving 8 bases of the junction unmatched. Here the CDR3 DNA reads TGTGCCTGGAGTGTAACAGGGGTTGGTCTTGGCTACACCTTC. It yields the protein CAWSVTGVGLGYTF. Full variable domain (rest looked up from reference TRBV30 and TRBJ1-2): SQTIHQWPATLVQPVGSPLSLECTVEGTSNPNLYWYRQAAGRGLQLLFYSVGIGQISSEVPQNLSASRPQDRQFILSSKKLLLSDSGFYLCAWSVTGVGLGYTFGSGTRLTVV.

V usage is TRBV5-1 and J usage is TRBJ2-5; D call uncertain. The CDR3 has 12 residues. V was cut by 0 bases and J by 3 bases, with 3 bases left in between. The germline CDR1 and CDR2 sequences are SGHRS and YFSETQ. CDR3 residues: CASSLGEETQYF. CDR3 bases: TGCGCCAGCAGCTTGGGAGAAGAGACCCAGTACTTC.

This chain links TRBV4-3 with TRBJ1-4, with 7 bases that match TRBD1. The CDR3 loop spans 15 amino acids. Germline V CDR1 and CDR2: LGHNA, YSLEER. V dropped 0 bases and J dropped 7; count of bases not matched to a gene: 5. CDR3 region: CASSQELGGREKLFF. CDR3 DNA: TGCGCCAGCAGCCAAGAGTTAGGGGGCCGTGAAAAACTGTTTTTT.

V gene TRBV19 combines with J gene TRBJ2-3; the D gene is possibly TRBD2 (5 bases). The V gene's germline CDR1 is LNHDA and CDR2 SQIVND (reference sequence). V lost 10 bases to trimming and J lost 0 bases, with 14 bases between them. This CDR3 contains 14 residues. As DNA, the CDR3 is TGTGCCACTTCCGGGAAGTCTAGCACAGATACGCAGTATTTT. Translating it yields CATSGKSSTDTQYF.

The table lists this clone with a count of one. The chain couples TRBV7-2 to TRBJ2-1; TRBD2 matches at 10 bases. CDR3 length: 17 residues. V shed 2 bases and J 2 bases; nucleotides not matched to a gene: 6. Germline V CDR1 and CDR2: SGHTA, FQGNSA. This chain's CDR3 is CASSLTLAGSTYNEQFF. CDR3 coding DNA: TGTGCCAGCAGCTTAACACTAGCGGGAAGCACCTACAATGAGCAGTTCTTC. Looking up the rest from reference TRBV7-2 and TRBJ2-1 gives the full variable domain: GAGVSQSPSNKVTEKGKDVELRCDPISGHTALYWYRQSLGQGLEFLIYFQGNSAPDKSGLPSDRFSAERTGGSVSTLTIQRTQQEDSAVYLCASSLTLAGSTYNEQFFGPGTRLTVL.

This chain joins TRBV27 and TRBJ1-2; 7 nucleotides agree with TRBD1. The length of the CDR3 is 13 residues. Unmatched junction bases numbered 4, after V lost 5 bases and J lost 4 bases. Looked up from germline, CDR1 is MNHEY and CDR2 is SMNVEV (reference sequence). CDR3 amino acids: CASSLGGAYGYTF. In DNA, the CDR3 is TGTGCCAGCAGTCTAGGGGGCGCCTATGGCTACACCTTC.

This sequence joins TRBV21-1 and TRBJ2-7; the DNA was not used to check the table's D call, TRBD2. TRBV21-1 is recorded as a pseudogene. The CDR3 covers 15 residues. The CDR3 sequence is CASSKSLAGLYEQYF. The CDR3 bases are TGTGCCAGCAGCAAAAGTCTAGCGGGGCTTTACGAGCAGTACTTC.

The rearrangement links TRBV6-1 to TRBJ2-7; weak D call: TRBD1 (5 bases). The CDR3 consists of 13 residues. V was clipped by 3 bases and J by 4 bases, with 10 bases between them. Germline-derived CDR1 and CDR2 are MNHNS and SASEGT. CDR3 sequence: CASSDSYRYEQYF. Written as DNA, the CDR3 is TGTGCCAGCAGTGACAGCTACAGGTACGAGCAGTACTTC.

The rearrangement joins TRBV6-4 to TRBJ2-1; weak D call: TRBD2 (6 bases). This CDR3 comprises 14 residues. CDR1 and CDR2 from the germline V gene are MRHNA and SNTAGT. Between the trimmed V and J ends, which lost 4 bases and 6 bases, there was a span of 13 bases. For the CDR3, the DNA is TGTGCCAGCAGTGGAGACTTCGGGGGCAATGAGCAGTTCTTC. This translates into CASSGDFGGNEQFF.

The chain has TRBV2 and TRBJ2-5; TRBD2 matches 13 bases. The germline gives CDR1 SNHLY, CDR2 FYNNEI. With 5 bases clipped from V and 4 bases from J, the junction kept 4 bases outside the gene matches. The CDR3 extends over 15 amino acids. The CDR3, as DNA: TGTGCCAGCAGTCGTACTAGCGGGAGGGGAGAGACCCAGTACTTC. As protein: CASSRTSGRGETQYF. The full variable domain, in which reference TRBV2 and TRBJ2-5 provide the parts outside the CDR3, is EPEVTQTPSHQVTQMGQEVILRCVPISNHLYFYWYRQILGQKVEFLVSFYNNEISEKSEIFDDQFSVERPDGSNFTLKIRSTKLEDSAMYFCASSRTSGRGETQYFGPGTRLLVL.

The CDR3: CASCKSGSSTDTQYF. CDR3 nucleotides: TGTGCCAGCTGTAAGAGCGGGAGTAGCACAGATACGCAGTATTTT. The chain couples TRBV6-6 to TRBJ2-3, with 8 bases matching TRBD2. The CDR3 covers 15 residues. The V gene's germline CDR1 is MNHNY and CDR2 SVGAGI (reference sequence). The junction had 7 bases not matched to a gene; V was cut back by 8 bases and J by 0 bases.

The chain carries TRBV28 and TRBJ2-7; the D is unclear. CDR1 MDHEN and CDR2 SYDVKM come from the germline V gene. The CDR3 loop spans 12 amino acids. The V end lost 10 bases, the J end lost 4 bases, and 14 bases lay between the germline ends. The CDR3 DNA sequence: TGTGCCACCATGAGTACCCAATACGAGCAGTACTTC. As protein: CATMSTQYEQYF.

This clone was seen a handful of times. At one end, the junction sequence differs from germline, possibly due to a read error. This sequence joins TRBV7-9 and TRBJ2-2; D perhaps matches TRBD1 (5 bases). From germline, CDR1 is SEHNR and CDR2 FQNEAQ (reference sequence). The CDR3 is made up of 16 amino acids. The chain's CDR3 is CANSPVEWGDTGELFF. The CDR3 DNA reads as TGTGCCAACAGCCCCGTCGAGTGGGGCGACACCGGGGAGCTGTTTTTT.